This is a list of T cell receptor beta chains from one sample in a study of regulatory T cells in long-lasting Graves disease. TCRdb called the multiplex PCR reads again in MiXCR, with one record for every CDR3 protein. In the table there are some 430,000 distinct CDR3 sequences, 20% to 25% of which are singletons. Sequenced material: peripheral blood mononuclear cells (PBMCs), taken when the disease was refractory, from a patient treated with antithyroid drugs. Receptors originate from a female donor with Graves disease. CDR3s include the opening cysteine and the closing phenylalanine or tryptophan. A D gene is named only where the DNA matches it firmly. Some rows have no size entry. The others give once, few or many, or a class for an expanded clone.

>many|-|TRBJ1-5|14|TRBV12-3/TRBV12-4
TGTGCCAGCTCCGTTCTATATAGCAATCAGCCCCAGCATTTT
CASSVLYSNQPQHF
>-|TRBD2|TRBJ2-6|20|TRBV4-1
TGCGCCAGCAGCCAAGGGGACGGGCGGGGGACCGGCTCTGGGGCCAACGTCCTGACTTTC
CASSQGDGRGTGSGANVLTF
>-|TRBD1|TRBJ1-4|18|TRBV30
TGTGCCTGGAGTGTACGGATGTGGGGCAGGGGGGAAGGTGAAAAACTGTTTTTT
CAWSVRMWGRGEGEKLFF
>-|-|TRBJ1-5|15|TRBV4-1
TGCGCCAGCAGCCAAGAGATGAGGACTATTCAGCCCCAGCATTTT
CASSQEMRTIQPQHF
>-|-|TRBJ2-2|11|TRBV5-1
TGCTCCACCCCGATCCGGGGGGAGCTGTTTTTT
CSTPIRGELFF
>-|TRBD1|TRBJ1-5|14|TRBV28
TGTGCCAGCAGCACAGGGGGCAGCAATCAGCCCCAGCATTTT
CASSTGGSNQPQHF
>few|-|TRBJ1-2|12|TRBV28
TGTGCCAGCAGTGTCCCCCCCGGACCCTACACCTTC
CASSVPPGPYTF
>many|-|TRBJ2-7|12|TRBV12-3/TRBV12-4
TGTGCCAGCAGTTTAGCCAGACCCGAGCAGTACTTC
CASSLARPEQYF
>few|TRBD1|TRBJ2-5|15|TRBV12-3/TRBV12-4
TGTGCCAGCAGTTTCGTTGGCAGGGGGAGAGGGACCCAGTACTTC
CASSFVGRGRGTQYF
>many|TRBD1|TRBJ2-7|14|TRBV28
TGTGCCAGCAGTTTGCTGACAGGGAGAGGCGAGCAGTACTTC
CASSLLTGRGEQYF
>-|-|TRBJ1-3|16|TRBV6-5
TGTGCCAGCAGTCCAGGGCCTTCACGGACTGGAAACACCATATATTTT
CASSPGPSRTGNTIYF
>few|TRBD2|TRBJ2-1|17|TRBV7-6
TGTGCCAGCAGCTTAAGTAGAATGACTAGCGGGTACAATGAGCAGTTCTTC
CASSLSRMTSGYNEQFF
>-|TRBD1|TRBJ1-5|17|TRBV19
TGTGCCAGTAGTATGGGACAGCTCTCGTATAGCAATCAGCCCCAGCATTTT
CASSMGQLSYSNQPQHF
>many|TRBD1|TRBJ1-1|14|TRBV28
TGTGCCAGCAGCTTAGGGGGCAGGGGAACTGAAGCTTTCTTT
CASSLGGRGTEAFF
>-|-|TRBJ2-7|13|TRBV19
TGTGCCAGTAGTATAGTCGGCATCCACGAGCAGTACTTC
CASSIVGIHEQYF
>-|TRBD1|TRBJ1-2|13|TRBV7-8
TGTGCCAGCAAAGGTCGGACAGGGAATGGCTACACCTTC
CASKGRTGNGYTF
>-|-|TRBJ2-3|16|TRBV4-3
TGCGCCAGCAGCCAAGATTCGGGAGAGGAGACAGATACGCAGTATTTT
CASSQDSGEETDTQYF
>few|-|TRBJ2-5|15|TRBV11-2
TGTGCCAGCAGCCTAGTGGGTCCCCTGAGGGAGACCCAGTACTTC
CASSLVGPLRETQYF
>many|TRBD2|TRBJ2-5|14|TRBV27
TGTGCCAGCAGCCCCATAGCGGGAGTAGAGACCCAGTACTTC
CASSPIAGVETQYF
>-|-|TRBJ2-5|15|TRBV7-6
TGTGCCAGCAGCTTCCGCTGGGCCAGGGCCGAGACCCAGTACTTC
CASSFRWARAETQYF
>-|-|TRBJ1-5|12|TRBV12-5
TGTGCTAGTGGTCCAGGGCCCCTGTCCCAGCATTTT
CASGPGPLSQHF
>-|TRBD2|TRBJ2-7|13|TRBV7-9
TGTGCCAGCAGCCCCGTTAGCGGGAGGGAGCAGTACTTC
CASSPVSGREQYF
>many|TRBD1|TRBJ1-2|18|TRBV6-1
TGTGCCAGCAGTGAAGAGGGGGGGCCCGGATCAGGGGGTTATGGCTACACCTTC
CASSEEGGPGSGGYGYTF
>few|TRBD2|TRBJ2-5|15|TRBV29-1
TGCAGCGTTGAAGCGGGGGGGCCTGTGTCAGAGACCCAGTACTTC
CSVEAGGPVSETQYF
>few|-|TRBJ1-2|14|TRBV30
TGTGCCTCCCGGGGGGTCAGTGAGAACTATGGCTACACCTTC
CASRGVSENYGYTF
>-|-|TRBJ2-7|15|TRBV27
TGTGCCAGCGGTCTAAAGGACTCAGGCTCCTACGAGCAGTACTTC
CASGLKDSGSYEQYF
>many|-|TRBJ1-1|12|TRBV10-3
TGTGCCATCAGTGACACGGAAACTGAAGCTTTCTTT
CAISDTETEAFF
>few|TRBD2|TRBJ2-7|13|TRBV28
TGTGCCAGCAGTTTGTATCGGGGGGGGGAGCAGTACTTC
CASSLYRGGEQYF
>few|TRBD1|TRBJ2-7|16|TRBV11-2
TGTGCCAGCAGACGACCGGGGACAGGGGCTTCCTACGAGCAGTACTTC
CASRRPGTGASYEQYF
>few|TRBD1|TRBJ1-2|14|TRBV20-1
TGCAGTGCTAGAGCCGGGACAGGGGGCTCTGGCTACACCTTC
CSARAGTGGSGYTF
>many|-|TRBJ1-2|15|TRBV28
TGTGCCAGCAGTTTAAGGCGGTTGTGGGGTGGAGGCTACACCTTC
CASSLRRLWGGGYTF
>many|TRBD1|TRBJ2-7|14|TRBV2
TGTGCCAGCAGTGAAACAGGGGTTGCCTACGAGCAGTACTTC
CASSETGVAYEQYF
>many|-|TRBJ1-4|11|TRBV2
TGTGCCAGCAGAACGGATGAAAAACTGTTTTTT
CASRTDEKLFF
>many|-|TRBJ2-5|13|TRBV11-2
TGTGCCAGCAGCGCCCATTGGGGAGAGACCCAGTACTTC
CASSAHWGETQYF
>many|-|TRBJ1-1|12|TRBV12-3/TRBV12-4
TGTGCCAGCAGTTTCGGGAGGGTGGAAGCTTTCTTT
CASSFGRVEAFF
>-|-|TRBJ2-3|21|TRBV11-2
TGTGCCAGCAGCTTATTTTCTTTGATGTGGGGGGCCTCACCAAACACAGATACGCAGTATTTT
CASSLFSLMWGASPNTDTQYF
>many|TRBD1|TRBJ2-7|16|TRBV24-1
TGTGCCACCAGTGCCCCGGACAGGGACGGACGCTACGAGCAGTACTTC
CATSAPDRDGRYEQYF
>many|-|TRBJ2-2|12|TRBV28
TGTGCCAGCAGCACTAGACTCGGGGAGCTGTTTTTT
CASSTRLGELFF
>-|TRBD2|TRBJ2-1|12|TRBV6-1
TGTGCCAGCAGACTAGCGGGAGATGAGCAGTTCTTC
CASRLAGDEQFF
>many|-|TRBJ1-1|13|TRBV27
TGTGCCAGCAGTTTCGAACGGGCGGCTGAAGCTTTCTTT
CASSFERAAEAFF
>many|-|TRBJ1-6|13|TRBV6-5
TGTGCCAGCAGTTACAAGGGTTCAGGAGGACTCCACTTT
CASSYKGSGGLHF
>-|-|TRBJ1-5|16|TRBV20-1
TGCAGTGCTAGAGATCCGGCGGGGTATAGCAATCAGCCCCAGCATTTT
CSARDPAGYSNQPQHF
>many|-|TRBJ2-5|16|TRBV28
TGTGCCAGCAGTATAACCCGGGACTCCGAGAAAGAGACCCAGTACTTC
CASSITRDSEKETQYF
>-|-|TRBJ1-1|13|TRBV24-1
TGTGCCACCAGTGGGGGAGGGAACACTGAAGCTTTCTTT
CATSGGGNTEAFF
>many|TRBD1|TRBJ2-7|14|TRBV6-1
TGTGCCAGCACTCAGTGGGACAGGGGCTACGAGCAGTACTTC
CASTQWDRGYEQYF
>many|TRBD2|TRBJ2-7|14|TRBV28
TGTGCCAGCAGTTTAGTCCGGGAGGCCCACGAGCAGTACTTC
CASSLVREAHEQYF
>-|-|TRBJ2-2|14|TRBV10-3
TGTGCCATCAGTGAGACGGGCCCTACCGGGGAGCTGTTTTTT
CAISETGPTGELFF
>few|-|TRBJ2-2|15|TRBV7-2
TGTGCCAGCAGCTTGTTGACGGGGAACACCGGGGAGCTGTTTTTT
CASSLLTGNTGELFF
>many|TRBD1|TRBJ1-1|17|TRBV27
TGTGCCAGCAGTTTATATGGGACAGGGGATTGGAACACTGAAGCTTTCTTT
CASSLYGTGDWNTEAFF
>many|-|TRBJ1-5|11|TRBV28
TGCGCCAGCAGTGGGGATCAGCCCCAGCATTTT
CASSGDQPQHF
>-|TRBD1|TRBJ2-1|15|TRBV29-1
TGCAGCGTTGTTATACAGGGGATGACGTACAATGAGCAGTTCTTC
CSVVIQGMTYNEQFF
>few|-|TRBJ2-2|19|TRBV11-2
TGTGCCAGCAGCTTAGGGGCCCTTAGAGGGGTTTCGCACACCGGGGAGCTGTTTTTT
CASSLGALRGVSHTGELFF
>many|TRBD1|TRBJ1-1|15|TRBV28
TGTGCCAGCACCCCGGAAGGGACAGGGGGCACTGAAGCTTTCTTT
CASTPEGTGGTEAFF
>few|-|TRBJ1-2|14|TRBV18
TGTGCCAGCTCACCGTACACAGGGTTGTCTGGCTACACCTTC
CASSPYTGLSGYTF
>many|-|TRBJ1-4|13|TRBV7-9
TGTGCCAGCAGCTTAGCCGAGGGGGAAAAACTGTTTTTT
CASSLAEGEKLFF